Following are 4 T cell receptor beta chains from one sample sequenced in a study of blood T cell repertoires in COVID-19. TCRdb keeps only in-frame clones here, not all; method: immunoSEQ multiplex PCR. The sample contains 100,000 or so clones, roughly four fifths of which appear only once. Sequencing was done on a sample of peripheral blood. Source of these receptors: a woman in her sixties or seventies with acute or convalescent COVID-19.

The V and J genes are TRBV7-3 and TRBJ2-1; no reliable D call. Germline values: CDR1 SGHTA, CDR2 FQGTGA. The ends were cut back, 5 bases at V and 2 bases at J, with 13 bases in the middle. The CDR3 contains 15 residues. This chain's CDR3 is CASSPLGGTYNEQFF. The CDR3 DNA is TGTGCCAGCAGCCCCCTTGGCGGAACCTACAATGAGCAGTTCTTC.

CDR3 in amino acids: CASLWASGRNEQFF. The CDR3, as DNA: TGTGCCAGCCTATGGGCTAGCGGGAGGAATGAGCAGTTCTTC. This chain connects TRBV2 to TRBJ2-1, with 11 bases that match TRBD2. The CDR3 totals 14 residues. The junction had 7 bases not matched to a gene; V was cut back by 8 bases and J by 7 bases. Germline V gene sequence: CDR1 SNHLY, CDR2 FYNNEI.

The V and J genes are TRBV29-1 and TRBJ2-1, with D unclear. The CDR3 is 15 residues long. Germline V gene sequence: CDR1 SQVTM, CDR2 ANQGSEA. The V end lost 1 base, the J end lost 0 bases, and 10 bases lay between the germline ends. The CDR3 is CSVEGHAGSYNEQFF. DNA for the CDR3: TGCAGCGTTGAAGGTCACGCCGGCTCCTACAATGAGCAGTTCTTC.

The V call is TRBV5-1, the J call TRBJ2-2; maybe TRBD2 (6 bases). There are 16 residues in the CDR3. The V end was cut by 0 bases, the J end by 3 bases, with 12 bases between. CDR1 is SGHRS and CDR2 is YFSETQ in the germline V gene. The CDR3 DNA sequence: TGCGCCAGCAGCTTGGCGGCGGGGCGAGACACCGGGGAGCTGTTTTTT. It is translated as CASSLAAGRDTGELFF.